These 29 T cell receptor beta chains were sequenced from one sample in a study of T cells in Graves' hyperthyroidism and ophthalmopathy. TCR beta CDR3 region amplification was performed from RNA transcripts. A first-round RT-PCR of the TCR CDR3 used the HTBI primer set. TCRdb analysed the multiplex PCR reads with MiXCR anew, one entry per CDR3 protein. Of about 200,000 distinct CDR3 sequences detected, about a sixth appear once; the ten largest clones hold around 52%. The sequenced material came from blood. The receptors shown here come from a woman aged 50 to 60 with Graves' hyperthyroidism.

This clonotype has a count of ten or more. The CDR3 nucleotides are TGTGCCATCAGTGAGTTGGATTTAGCGGAACGCACAGATACGCAGTATTTT. Encoded protein: CAISELDLAERTDTQYF. This chain links TRBV10-3 with TRBJ2-3; D might be TRBD2 (6 bases). This CDR3 comprises 17 residues. Germline CDR1 reads ENHRY; CDR2 reads SYGVKD. Trimming left V 1 base short and J 1 base short, with 15 bases between.

This clonotype was counted between two and nine times. CDR3 loop: CASSNRGAEAFF. The CDR3 region has the DNA TGTGCCAGCTCAAACAGGGGGGCGGAAGCTTTCTTT. The chain combines TRBV18 with TRBJ1-1, with 8 bases that match TRBD1. CDR1 and CDR2 from the germline V gene are KGHSH and LQKENI. Trimming cost V 5 bases and J 8 bases; bases outside gene matches: 4. There are 12 residues in the CDR3.

This clonotype was recorded many times. This CDR3 reads CASSPSDMSDEQFF. CDR3 in DNA: TGTGCCAGCAGTCCCTCGGACATGAGCGATGAGCAGTTCTTC. This chain links TRBV12-3 or TRBV12-4 with TRBJ2-1, with D possibly TRBD1 on 5 matching bases. This CDR3 is 14 amino acids long. The V end lost 5 bases, the J end lost 8 bases, and 16 bases lay between the germline ends.

This clonotype has only a few counts. V gene TRBV27 combines with J gene TRBJ1-2; D is possibly TRBD1 (5 bases). Germline V gene sequence: CDR1 MNHEY, CDR2 SMNVEV (reference sequence). Trimming took off 8 bases at V and 3 bases at J, with 13 bases between the two ends. This CDR3 is built from 13 residues. The CDR3 coding sequence is TGTGCCAGCGGTGCCAGGGTGCACTATGGCTACACCTTC. As protein: CASGARVHYGYTF.

This chain connects TRBV6-1 to TRBJ1-1; D not resolved. With 2 bases removed from V and 5 bases from J, the gap between germline ends came to 21 bases. CDR1 MNHNS and CDR2 SASEGT come from the germline V gene. The CDR3 is 17 residues long. This CDR3 reads CASSEYFPGWEETEAFF. The CDR3, as DNA: TGTGCCAGCAGTGAATATTTCCCGGGATGGGAGGAAACTGAAGCTTTCTTT.

The sample holds many counts of this clonotype. The chain links TRBV7-2 to TRBJ1-2; unclear D gene. Deletions cut 2 bases from V and 8 bases from J, with 15 bases between. There are 14 residues in the CDR3. CDR1 SGHTA and CDR2 FQGNSA come from the germline V gene. CDR3 amino acids: CASSLLRRLIGYTF. CDR3 nucleotides: TGTGCCAGCAGCTTACTCCGCAGGCTGATAGGCTACACCTTC.

The CDR3 protein is CASSLGTANYEQYF. The CDR3 DNA is TGCGCCAGCAGCTTGGGGACAGCTAACTACGAGCAGTACTTC. The chain uses TRBV5-1 and TRBJ2-7; tentative D call: TRBD1 (6 bases). Trimming left V 0 bases short and J 3 bases short, with 10 bases between. Germline assignment: CDR1 SGHRS and CDR2 YFSETQ. The CDR3 runs 14 residues.

This clonotype was counted ten times or more. The gene calls are TRBV30 and TRBJ1-2, with TRBD1 as a possible D gene (6 bases). This CDR3 is 15 amino acids long. Trimming pared 1 base from V and 0 bases from J, leaving 12 bases between. CDR1 and CDR2 from the germline V gene are GTSNPN and SVGIG (reference sequence). CDR3 in amino acids: CAWSETGLSNYGYTF. The DNA of the CDR3 is TGTGCCTGGAGTGAGACAGGCTTGTCTAACTATGGCTACACCTTC. Looking up the rest from reference TRBV30 and TRBJ1-2 gives the full variable domain: SQTIHQWPATLVQPVGSPLSLECTVEGTSNPNLYWYRQAAGRGLQLLFYSVGIGQISSEVPQNLSASRPQDRQFILSSKKLLLSDSGFYLCAWSETGLSNYGYTFGSGTRLTVV.

There are many counts of this clonotype. The chain links TRBV20-1 to TRBJ1-1; the match to TRBD1 covers 7 bases. J gave up 1 base and V 5 bases, and 1 base lay outside the gene matches. Germline V gene sequence: CDR1 DFQATT, CDR2 SNEGSKA (reference sequence). This CDR3 contains 12 residues. The CDR3 coding sequence is TGCAGTGCTCAGGGGGGGAACACTGAAGCTTTCTTT. The encoded protein is CSAQGGNTEAFF.

This clonotype was recorded many times. As DNA, the CDR3 is TGTGCCAGCAGCTTAGCTACAGGGGGGGACTATGGCTACACCTTC. Residues: CASSLATGGDYGYTF. This chain links TRBV7-2 with TRBJ1-2, with 8 nucleotides matching TRBD1. V was clipped by 0 bases and J by 3 bases; unmatched bases: 3. The CDR3 covers 15 residues. CDR1 and CDR2 from the germline V gene are SGHTA and FQGNSA.

A few counts support this clonotype. The DNA of the CDR3 is TGCGCCAGCAGCTTGGTAGCGGGAGTGGCCTACAATGAGCAGTTCTTC. Translating gives CASSLVAGVAYNEQFF. The chain has TRBV5-1 and TRBJ2-1; TRBD2 matches at 9 bases. Trimming at V came to 0 bases and at J to 2 bases, leaving 3 bases not matched to a gene. In germline, CDR1 is SGHRS, CDR2 YFSETQ. The CDR3 spans 16 residues. Together with reference TRBV5-1 and TRBJ2-1, the CDR3 gives the full variable domain: KAGVTQTPRYLIKTRGQQVTLSCSPISGHRSVSWYQQTPGQGLQFLFEYFSETQRNKGNFPGRFSGRQFSNSRSEMNVSTLELGDSALYLCASSLVAGVAYNEQFFGPGTRLTVL.

The sample holds many counts of this clonotype. This rearrangement joins TRBV20-1 to TRBJ2-5; unclear D gene. CDR1 and CDR2 from the germline V gene are DFQATT and SNEGSKA (reference sequence). The V and J ends lost 5 bases and 5 bases respectively, with 12 bases between them. This CDR3 is built from 12 residues. The CDR3 sequence: CSARTSGETQYF. CDR3 nucleotides: TGCAGTGCTCGTACATCGGGTGAGACCCAGTACTTC.

This clonotype was seen a few times. This rearrangement joins TRBV20-1 to TRBJ2-3; no clear D. Germline CDR1 reads DFQATT; CDR2 reads SNEGSKA (reference sequence). The CDR3 totals 12 residues. V lost 6 bases and J lost 3, with 10 bases in between. The CDR3 coding sequence is TGCAGTGCCGAAAAACCGACAGATACGCAGTATTTT. Encoded protein: CSAEKPTDTQYF.

This clonotype was detected only a few times. This chain connects TRBV7-9 to TRBJ1-1; no clear D gene. V was cut by 3 bases and J by 8 bases, with 7 bases left in between. The CDR3 runs 11 residues. Germline V lookup: CDR1 SEHNR, CDR2 FQNEAQ (reference sequence). The CDR3 DNA reads TGTGCCAGCAGCTTTGGTGGGGAAGCTTTCTTT. Translated: CASSFGGEAFF.

This clonotype was recorded a few times. V is TRBV3-1 and J is TRBJ1-2; possibly TRBD1 for D (5 bases). Trimming shortened V by 3 bases and J by 0 bases, and 23 bases separated the two germline ends. The CDR3 totals 19 residues. Per germline, CDR1 LGHDT and CDR2 YNNKEL (reference sequence). CDR3 amino acids: CASSQQLPGTFGANYGYTF. The CDR3 DNA reads as TGTGCCAGCAGCCAGCAATTACCCGGGACCTTCGGAGCTAACTATGGCTACACCTTC.

DNA for the CDR3: TGTGCCAGCAGCTCGACCGGGACAGGGACTGAAAAACTGTTTTTT. Residues: CASSSTGTGTEKLFF. The genes are TRBV7-9 and TRBJ1-4; 9 bases align to TRBD1. CDR1 is SEHNR and CDR2 is FQNEAQ in the germline V gene (reference sequence). The CDR3 consists of 15 residues. Trimming took 4 bases from V and 7 from J; bases not matched to a gene: 7.

The table lists this clonotype with a few counts. V usage is TRBV29-1 and J usage is TRBJ2-1; D is perhaps TRBD2 (6 bases). V lost 4 bases, J lost 6 bases, and 19 bases lay in between. Germline V lookup: CDR1 SQVTM, CDR2 ANQGSEA. The CDR3 contains 15 residues. CDR3 protein: CSVVAGTSTGNEQFF. The CDR3 DNA follows: TGCAGCGTTGTTGCAGGGACTTCCACAGGCAATGAGCAGTTCTTC.

On this clonotype itself: Given a much more abundant clone one base away, this may be a read error. This chain's CDR3 is CSARDPSGTTYNEQYF. CDR3 in DNA: TGCAGTGCTAGAGATCCTAGCGGGACCACCTACAATGAGCAGTACTTC. V is TRBV20-1 and J is TRBJ2-1, with 9 positions matching TRBD2. The J call may be incorrect, as the DNA end agrees better with TRBJ2-7. The CDR3 extends over 16 amino acids. The germline V gene has CDR1 DFQATT and CDR2 SNEGSKA (reference sequence).

This clonotype was counted between two and nine times. The chain employs TRBV20-1 and TRBJ2-2, with 8 bases fitting TRBD2. CDR3 length: 14 residues. V was pared by 4 bases and J by 6 bases, with 7 bases of the junction left unmatched. CDR1 is DFQATT and CDR2 is SNEGSKA in the germline V gene (reference sequence). The CDR3 protein is CSAIKSGGAGELFF. In DNA, the CDR3 is TGCAGTGCTATCAAAAGCGGGGGCGCCGGGGAGCTGTTTTTT.

This clonotype was counted many times. V gene TRBV11-2 combines with J gene TRBJ2-7, with D perhaps matching TRBD2 (5 bases). The V and J ends lost 5 bases and 0 bases respectively, with 17 bases between them. CDR1 and CDR2 (germline): SGHAT, FQNNGV. The CDR3 consists of 16 residues. The CDR3 sequence: CASSPLVSASSYEQYF. CDR3 in DNA: TGTGCCAGCAGCCCGCTTGTTAGCGCCAGCTCCTACGAGCAGTACTTC. Full variable domain (missing parts from reference TRBV11-2 and TRBJ2-7): EAGVAQSPRYKIIEKRQSVAFWCNPISGHATLYWYQQILGQGPKLLIQFQNNGVVDDSQLPKDRFSAERLKGVDSTLKIQPAKLEDSAVYLCASSPLVSASSYEQYFGPGTRLTVT.

This clonotype showed up many times. DNA for the CDR3: TGTGCCAGCAGGGCAAGCGGTGGGTTTAATGAAAAACTGTTTTTT. Its protein is CASRASGGFNEKLFF. The genes are TRBV27 and TRBJ1-4; no reliable D call. V dropped 6 bases and J dropped 4 bases, with 15 bases sitting between them. Germline CDR1 reads MNHEY; CDR2 reads SMNVEV (reference sequence). The CDR3 has 15 amino acids.

Ten or more counts support this clonotype. The V call is TRBV12-3 or TRBV12-4, the J call TRBJ2-7, with TRBD2 as a possible D gene (6 bases). The CDR3 covers 15 residues. V lost 3 bases and J 1 base, leaving 13 bases between the germline ends. DNA for the CDR3: TGTGCCAGCAGTTTGCGGCGGGGCGGGTCCTACGAGCAGTACTTC. Encoded protein: CASSLRRGGSYEQYF.

This clonotype was observed many times. This chain's CDR3 is CASSLERLAGNQETQYF. CDR3 in DNA: TGTGCCAGCAGCTTAGAGCGCCTAGCGGGGAATCAAGAGACCCAGTACTTC. The chain carries TRBV7-2 and TRBJ2-5; 9 nucleotides line up with TRBD2. The CDR3 length is 17 residues. CDR1 is SGHTA and CDR2 is FQGNSA in the germline V gene. After removal of 1 base from V and 2 bases from J, the junction contained 8 bases not matched to a gene.

This clonotype has a count of ten or more. The V and J genes are TRBV11-3 and TRBJ2-7; 14 bases fit TRBD2. The CDR3 covers 15 residues. CDR1 is SGHNT, CDR2 YENEEA, per germline. V trimming: 5 bases; J trimming: 3 bases; junction bases outside the gene matches: 3. The CDR3 DNA follows: TGTGCCAGCAGCCAGGGACTAGCGGGAGTCTACGAGCAGTACTTC. Its translation is CASSQGLAGVYEQYF.

The chain recombines TRBV9 with TRBJ2-2; a weak D match, TRBD1 (6 bases). V was cut by 3 bases and J by 2 bases, with 14 bases left in between. CDR3 length: 16 residues. Germline-derived CDR1 and CDR2 are SGDLS and YYNGEE. CDR3 residues: CASSGGGRGNTGELFF. The CDR3 coding sequence is TGTGCCAGCAGCGGGGGTGGCAGGGGAAACACCGGGGAGCTGTTTTTT.

This clonotype came up many times. The chain joins TRBV11-2 to TRBJ1-2; 7 bases agree with TRBD1. This CDR3 has 15 residues. CDR1 and CDR2 from the germline V gene are SGHAT and FQNNGV. Trimming at V came to 5 bases and at J to 3 bases, leaving 9 bases not matched to a gene. CDR3 in amino acids: CASSPLLDRDYGYTF. The CDR3 nucleotides are TGTGCCAGCAGCCCTCTTCTCGACAGGGACTATGGCTACACCTTC.

This clonotype was observed at least ten times. The chain has TRBV18 and TRBJ1-1; D might be TRBD1 (6 bases). V gave up 6 bases and J gave up 3 bases, with 11 bases separating them. The germline V gene has CDR1 KGHSH and CDR2 LQKENI. CDR3 length: 13 residues. As DNA, the CDR3 is TGTGCCAGCTCCGGACAGCGTTACACTGAAGCTTTCTTT. This sequence encodes CASSGQRYTEAFF.

The chain is built from TRBV7-9 and TRBJ2-7; D possibly matches TRBD1 or TRBD2 (6 bases each). Germline loops: CDR1 SEHNR, CDR2 FQNEAQ (reference sequence). V dropped 4 bases and J dropped 0 bases, with 13 bases sitting between them. The CDR3 spans 15 residues. The CDR3 sequence: CASSYWGASSYEQYF. The CDR3 DNA sequence: TGTGCCAGCAGCTATTGGGGGGCAAGCTCCTACGAGCAGTACTTC.

This clonotype was observed many times. The chain links TRBV30 to TRBJ1-1; no clear D gene. In germline, CDR1 is GTSNPN, CDR2 SVGIG (reference sequence). The CDR3 contains 13 residues. V lost 2 bases, J lost 3 bases, and 10 bases lay in between. In nucleotides, the CDR3 is TGTGCCTGGAGTACGCGTCGGGACACTGAAGCTTTCTTT. It translates to CAWSTRRDTEAFF.